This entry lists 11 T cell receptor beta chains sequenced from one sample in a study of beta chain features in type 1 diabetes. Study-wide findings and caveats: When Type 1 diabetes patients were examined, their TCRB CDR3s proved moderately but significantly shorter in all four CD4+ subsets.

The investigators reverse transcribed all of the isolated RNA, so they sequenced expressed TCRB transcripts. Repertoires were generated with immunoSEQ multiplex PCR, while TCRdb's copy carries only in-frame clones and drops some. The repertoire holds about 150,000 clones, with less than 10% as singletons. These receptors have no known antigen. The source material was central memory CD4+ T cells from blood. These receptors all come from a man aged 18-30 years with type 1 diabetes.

The CDR3, as DNA: TGTGCCACCATCGGGCAGGGGACCTACGAGCAGTACTTC. This encodes CATIGQGTYEQYF. The chain combines TRBV6-5 with TRBJ2-7; D is perhaps TRBD1 (6 bases). The V gene's germline CDR1 is MNHEY and CDR2 SVGAGI. The CDR3 runs 13 residues. Trimming removed 10 bases from V and 2 bases from J, with 15 bases in between.

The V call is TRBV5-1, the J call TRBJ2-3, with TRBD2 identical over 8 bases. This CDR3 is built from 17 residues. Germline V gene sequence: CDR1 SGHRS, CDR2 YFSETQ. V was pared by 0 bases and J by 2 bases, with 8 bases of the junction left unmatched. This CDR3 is CASSLELSGGPTDTQYF. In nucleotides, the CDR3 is TGCGCCAGCAGCTTGGAACTCAGCGGGGGCCCCACAGATACGCAGTATTTT. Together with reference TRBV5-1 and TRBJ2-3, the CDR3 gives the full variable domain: KAGVTQTPRYLIKTRGQQVTLSCSPISGHRSVSWYQQTPGQGLQFLFEYFSETQRNKGNFPGRFSGRQFSNSRSEMNVSTLELGDSALYLCASSLELSGGPTDTQYFGPGTRLTVL.

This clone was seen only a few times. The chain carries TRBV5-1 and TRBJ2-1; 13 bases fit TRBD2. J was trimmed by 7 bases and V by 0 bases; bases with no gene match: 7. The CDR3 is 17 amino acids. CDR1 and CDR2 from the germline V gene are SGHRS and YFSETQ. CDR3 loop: CASSLDGRTSGRNEQFF. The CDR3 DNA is TGCGCCAGCAGCTTGGACGGTAGGACTAGCGGGAGAAATGAGCAGTTCTTC.

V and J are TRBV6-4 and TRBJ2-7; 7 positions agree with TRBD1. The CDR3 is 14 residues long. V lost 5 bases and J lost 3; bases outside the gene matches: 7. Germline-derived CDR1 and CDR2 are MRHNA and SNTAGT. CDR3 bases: TGTGCCAGCAGTCACACCGGGACAGTCTACGAGCAGTACTTC. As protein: CASSHTGTVYEQYF.

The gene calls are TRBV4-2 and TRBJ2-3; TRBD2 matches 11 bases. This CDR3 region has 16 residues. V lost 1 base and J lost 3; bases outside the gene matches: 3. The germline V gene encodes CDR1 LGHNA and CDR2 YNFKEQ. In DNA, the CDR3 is TGTGCCAGCAGCCAAGCACTAGCGGGAGCTACAGATACGCAGTATTTT. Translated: CASSQALAGATDTQYF.

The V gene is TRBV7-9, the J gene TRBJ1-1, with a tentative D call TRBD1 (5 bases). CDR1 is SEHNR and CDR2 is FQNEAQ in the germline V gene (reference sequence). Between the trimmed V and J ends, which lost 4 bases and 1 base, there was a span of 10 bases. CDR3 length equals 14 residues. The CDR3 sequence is CASSWLTENTEAFF. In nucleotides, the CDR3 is TGTGCCAGCAGCTGGTTGACAGAGAACACTGAAGCTTTCTTT.

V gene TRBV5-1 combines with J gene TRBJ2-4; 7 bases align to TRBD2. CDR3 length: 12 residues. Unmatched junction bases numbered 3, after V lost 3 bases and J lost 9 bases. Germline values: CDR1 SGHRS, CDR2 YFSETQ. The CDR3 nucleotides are TGCGCCAGCAGCTCGACTAGCAGCATTCAGTACTTC. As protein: CASSSTSSIQYF.

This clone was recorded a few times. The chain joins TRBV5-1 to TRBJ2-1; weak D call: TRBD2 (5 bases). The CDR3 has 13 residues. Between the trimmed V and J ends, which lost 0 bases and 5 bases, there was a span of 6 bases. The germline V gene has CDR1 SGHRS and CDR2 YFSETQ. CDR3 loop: CASSLGADNEQFF. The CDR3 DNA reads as TGCGCCAGCAGCTTGGGAGCGGACAATGAGCAGTTCTTC.

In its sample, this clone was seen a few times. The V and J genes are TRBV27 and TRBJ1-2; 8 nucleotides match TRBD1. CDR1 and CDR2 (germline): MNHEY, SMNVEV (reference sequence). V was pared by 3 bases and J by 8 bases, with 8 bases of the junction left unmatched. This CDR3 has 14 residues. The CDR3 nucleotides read TGTGCCAGCAGTTTCCTCAGACAGGGGCCAGGCTACACCTTC. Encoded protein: CASSFLRQGPGYTF.

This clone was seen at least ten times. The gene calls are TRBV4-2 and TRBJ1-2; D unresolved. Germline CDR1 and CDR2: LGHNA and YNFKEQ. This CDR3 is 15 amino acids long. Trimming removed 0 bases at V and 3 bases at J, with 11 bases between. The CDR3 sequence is CASSQDRQADYGYTF. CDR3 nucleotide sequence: TGTGCCAGCAGCCAAGATCGGCAGGCCGACTATGGCTACACCTTC.

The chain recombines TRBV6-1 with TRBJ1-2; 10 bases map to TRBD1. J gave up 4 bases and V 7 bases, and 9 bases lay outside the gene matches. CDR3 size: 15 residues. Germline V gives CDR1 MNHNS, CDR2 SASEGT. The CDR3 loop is CASIATGGSAYGYTF. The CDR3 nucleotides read TGTGCCAGCATCGCGACAGGGGGCTCCGCCTATGGCTACACCTTC.